The 7 T cell receptor beta chains in this list originate from one sample, sequenced in a study of regulatory T cells in long-lasting Graves disease. Time point: newly diagnosed GD, antithyroid drugs for less than 3 months. PBMCs provided the RNA from which the TCR library was made. With iRepertoire HTBI primers and Arm-PCR of CDR3 regions, TCR beta libraries were built. From the multiplex PCR reads, TCRdb called clonotypes with MiXCR, one entry per CDR3 protein. The sample has some 500,000 distinct CDR3 sequences; 13% are singletons. These records were also assigned to another study, of T cells in Graves' hyperthyroidism and ophthalmopathy.

The sequencing here drew on peripheral blood mononuclear cells (PBMCs), taken at new diagnosis, from a patient treated with antithyroid drugs. These receptors came from a man between 25 and 39 years old with Graves disease.

This clonotype was observed a handful of times. This chain's CDR3 is CASSSGLAGVGEDSNEQFF. In DNA form, the CDR3 reads TGTGCCAGCAGTTCTGGACTAGCGGGAGTGGGGGAGGATAGCAATGAGCAGTTCTTC. This chain uses TRBV12-3 or TRBV12-4 with TRBJ2-1; TRBD2 matches at 13 bases. The V and J ends lost 4 bases and 6 bases, in that order; junction bases with no gene match: 15. CDR3 length equals 19 residues.

This clonotype was recorded a few times. The chain employs TRBV6-1 and TRBJ2-1; 11 bases are a match to TRBD1. V was clipped by 8 bases and J by 6 bases; unmatched bases: 9. The CDR3 has 15 residues. Germline assignment: CDR1 MNHNS and CDR2 SASEGT. In nucleotides, the CDR3 is TGTGCCAGCTGGGACCGGGACAGGGGGAGCAATGAGCAGTTCTTC. This encodes CASWDRDRGSNEQFF.

This clonotype was picked up many times. The V gene is TRBV29-1, the J gene TRBJ2-3, with 12 positions matching TRBD2. The CDR3 has 16 residues. Germline V gene sequence: CDR1 SQVTM, CDR2 ANQGSEA. Trimming at V came to 4 bases and at J to 0 bases, leaving 5 bases not matched to a gene. CDR3 in amino acids: CSVGLAGVISTDTQYF. The CDR3 nucleotides are TGCAGCGTTGGACTAGCGGGAGTTATTAGCACAGATACGCAGTATTTT.

In this sample, this clonotype turned up many times. This chain connects TRBV12-3 or TRBV12-4 to TRBJ1-1; tentatively, D is TRBD1 (6 bases). The CDR3 runs to 15 residues. Trimming took off 7 bases at V and 1 base at J, with 16 bases between the two ends. The CDR3 reads CASIPDGQPNTEAFF. Written as DNA, the CDR3 is TGTGCCAGCATCCCCGACGGACAGCCGAACACTGAAGCTTTCTTT.

Remarks on this clonotype: Compared with germline, one end of the junction differs, possibly owing to a read error. The chain recombines TRBV25-1 with TRBJ1-4; D gene unclear. This CDR3 is 14 amino acids long. CDR1 and CDR2 from the germline V gene are MGHDK and SYGVNS. CDR3 in amino acids: CAGRLLDGNEKLFF. The CDR3 coding sequence is TGTGCCGGCAGGCTACTGGACGGGAATGAAAAACTGTTTTTT. The entire variable domain, with the rest obtained from reference TRBV25-1 and TRBJ1-4, is as follows: EADIYQTPRYLVIGTGKKITLECSQTMGHDKMYWYQQDPGMELHLIHYSYGVNSTEKGDLSSESTVSRIRTEHFPLTLESARPSHTSQYLCAGRLLDGNEKLFFGSGTQLSVL.

This clonotype was found a few times. The chain carries TRBV20-1 and TRBJ2-1; 11 positions agree with TRBD2. V lost 6 bases and J lost 6; bases outside the gene matches: 7. The CDR3 is 14 amino acids. Germline-derived CDR1 and CDR2 are DFQATT and SNEGSKA (reference sequence). The CDR3 coding sequence is TGCAGTGCGGTTACTAGCGGGGGAATCAATGAGCAGTTCTTC. Translating it yields CSAVTSGGINEQFF.

This clonotype was recorded many times. The chain carries TRBV3-1 and TRBJ2-7; possibly TRBD2 for D (6 bases). Trimming pared 3 bases from V and 3 bases from J, leaving 12 bases between. The germline V gene encodes CDR1 LGHDT and CDR2 YNNKEL (reference sequence). The CDR3 spans 14 residues. CDR3 region: CASSQRDGLYEQYF. The CDR3 nucleotides are TGTGCCAGCAGCCAGCGGGACGGCCTCTACGAGCAGTACTTC.